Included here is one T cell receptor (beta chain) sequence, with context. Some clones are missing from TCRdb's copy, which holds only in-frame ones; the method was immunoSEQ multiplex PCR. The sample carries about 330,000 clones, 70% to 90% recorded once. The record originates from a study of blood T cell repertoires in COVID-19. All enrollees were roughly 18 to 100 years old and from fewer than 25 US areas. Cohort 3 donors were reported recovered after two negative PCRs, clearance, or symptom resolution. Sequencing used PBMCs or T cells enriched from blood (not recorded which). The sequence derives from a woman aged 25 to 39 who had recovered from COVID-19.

The CDR3 region is CASRTGGEGTGELFF. The CDR3 DNA follows: TGTGCCAGCAGGACAGGGGGGGAAGGCACCGGGGAGCTGTTTTTT. The chain is built from TRBV6-5 and TRBJ2-2; 9 bases fit TRBD1. Germline V gene sequence: CDR1 MNHEY, CDR2 SVGAGI. V shed 6 bases, J shed 4 bases, and the junction held 6 bases outside the gene matches. The length of the CDR3 is 15 residues.